The TCR beta chain described here comes from a study of blood T cells in healthy people across ages. Combining a sample-barcoded 5' primer with a J-beta primer mix, a second PCR ran for about 7 to 12 cycles. All cDNA molecules were each tagged by a template-switch adaptor with 12 random nucleotides. Each CDR3 protein is one row after TCRdb ran MiXCR on the 5' RACE reads. Of roughly 2 million distinct CDR3 sequences listed, around 48% are singletons. Germline V CDR1 and CDR2: MGHRA, YSYEKL. V gave up 0 bases and J gave up 1 base, with 19 bases separating them. The CDR3 has 18 residues. This clonotype was recorded a few times.

The TCR comes from a woman aged 40 to 50 in good health. This sequence joins TRBV4-1 and TRBJ2-7; possibly TRBD1 for D (6 bases). The sequenced sample was blood. The CDR3 DNA reads TGCGCCAGCAGCCAAGAGCCCCCCACGACAGGCTTTTCCTACGAGCAGTACTTC. The encoded protein is CASSQEPPTTGFSYEQYF.